The 18 T cell receptor beta chains below come from one sample, sequenced in a study of early T cells in non-severe SARS-CoV-2 infection. Via MiXCR, TCRdb re-called the 5' RACE reads, giving one row per CDR3 protein. The table lists approximately 71,000 distinct CDR3 sequences, roughly 13% of them singletons. The sample comprised whole blood. These receptors were obtained from an adult who was a healthcare worker with PCR-confirmed SARS-CoV-2 infection or an uninfected control (not recorded which).

The sample holds a few counts of this clonotype. The rearrangement joins TRBV4-3 to TRBJ1-6; D is undetermined. V shed 5 bases and J shed 7 bases, with 12 bases lying between them. Germline assignment: CDR1 LGHNA and CDR2 YSLEER. The CDR3 length is 14 residues. CDR3 coding DNA: TGCGCCAGCAGCAGTGGACGTAAGAATTCACCCCTCCACTTT. It encodes CASSSGRKNSPLHF.

The chain uses TRBV7-2 and TRBJ2-1; D not resolved. Per germline, CDR1 SGHTA and CDR2 FQGNSA. Trimming took 6 bases from V and 4 from J, leaving 16 bases between them. The CDR3 runs 15 residues. In DNA form, the CDR3 reads TGTGCCAGCAGAAAAAGTCAGACCCGGTACAATGAGCAGTTCTTC. Translated: CASRKSQTRYNEQFF.

The chain joins TRBV12-3 or TRBV12-4 to TRBJ2-7; perhaps TRBD1 as D (7 bases). V was trimmed by 3 bases and J by 3 bases, leaving 15 bases between them. This CDR3 spans 15 amino acids. CDR3 amino acids: CASSLEGAFRYEQYF. As DNA, the CDR3 is TGTGCCAGCAGTTTGGAGGGGGCTTTTCGCTACGAGCAGTACTTC.

This clonotype was counted between two and nine times. J is TRBJ2-7 and V is TRBV19, with 7 nucleotides matching TRBD1. Germline V gene data show CDR1 as LNHDA and CDR2 as SQIVND (reference sequence). The CDR3 totals 14 residues. V shed 6 bases, J shed 5 bases, and the junction held 10 bases outside the gene matches. CDR3 protein: CASRAGTAAHEQYF. CDR3 DNA: TGTGCCAGTAGAGCCGGGACAGCTGCCCACGAGCAGTACTTC.

The J gene is TRBJ1-1, the V gene TRBV18; tentative D call: TRBD1 (5 bases). The CDR3 runs to 16 residues. Per germline, CDR1 KGHSH and CDR2 LQKENI. Trimming removed 3 bases from V and 3 bases from J, with 17 bases in between. The CDR3 spells CASSPNRQSRDTEAFF. For the CDR3, the DNA is TGTGCCAGCTCACCCAACAGGCAGAGTAGGGACACTGAAGCTTTCTTT. The variable domain in full, with the rest retrieved from reference TRBV18 and TRBJ1-1, is NAGVMQNPRHLVRRRGQEARLRCSPMKGHSHVYWYRQLPEEGLKFMVYLQKENIIDESGMPKERFSAEFPKEGPSILRIQQVVRGDSAAYFCASSPNRQSRDTEAFFGQGTRLTVV.

This clonotype showed up just a few times. The V call is TRBV9, the J call TRBJ2-3; D gene unclear. CDR1 is SGDLS and CDR2 is YYNGEE in the germline V gene. CDR3 length: 14 amino acids. V was shortened by 1 base and J by 2 bases, with 8 bases between the two germline ends. CDR3 sequence (DNA): TGTGCCAGCAGCGTAACGGCATACACAGATACGCAGTATTTT. This encodes CASSVTAYTDTQYF.

CDR3 in DNA: TGTGCCAGCAGTGTTAGGGCGGGAGAAAATTCACCCCTCCACTTT. It specifies CASSVRAGENSPLHF. V and J are TRBV11-2 and TRBJ1-6; D gene uncertain. Germline assignment: CDR1 SGHAT and CDR2 FQNNGV. CDR3 length equals 15 residues. Trimming left V 6 bases short and J 7 bases short, with 16 bases between. The whole variable domain, filled in from reference TRBV11-2 and TRBJ1-6, reads EAGVAQSPRYKIIEKRQSVAFWCNPISGHATLYWYQQILGQGPKLLIQFQNNGVVDDSQLPKDRFSAERLKGVDSTLKIQPAKLEDSAVYLCASSVRAGENSPLHFGNGTRLTVT.

This clonotype turned up a few times. The chain recombines TRBV29-1 with TRBJ2-2; D is undetermined. The CDR3 spans 12 residues. V lost 6 bases and J 4 bases, leaving 9 bases between the germline ends. In germline, CDR1 is SQVTM, CDR2 ANQGSEA. DNA for the CDR3: TGCAGCGTACCGATTACCACCGGGGAGCTGTTTTTT. It encodes CSVPITTGELFF.

The table lists this clonotype with many counts. The chain is built from TRBV7-9 and TRBJ2-4, with D uncertain. The CDR3 totals 14 residues. Germline CDR1 SEHNR, CDR2 FQNEAQ (reference sequence). V lost 5 bases, J lost 0 bases, and 8 bases lay in between. The CDR3 sequence is CASSHAPAKNIQYF. The CDR3 region has the DNA TGTGCCAGCAGCCACGCACCAGCCAAAAACATTCAGTACTTC.

In this sample, this clonotype turned up many times. The V call is TRBV10-2, the J call TRBJ1-4; D not certain. Germline CDR1 reads WSHSY; CDR2 reads SAAADI. The CDR3 is made up of 15 amino acids. The ends were cut back, 5 bases at V and 5 bases at J, with 15 bases in the middle. CDR3 loop: CASSKTRTENEKLFF. The CDR3 DNA is TGCGCCAGCAGTAAAACACGGACCGAGAATGAAAAACTGTTTTTT.

This clonotype was detected ten times or more. V and J are TRBV11-2 and TRBJ2-5; D is ambiguous. V lost 6 bases and J lost 6, with 11 bases in between. Germline values: CDR1 SGHAT, CDR2 FQNNGV. The CDR3 spans 12 residues. In DNA form, the CDR3 reads TGTGCCAGCAGTAGGGAAAAACAGACCCAGTACTTC. Translating gives CASSREKQTQYF.

This chain joins TRBV6-5 and TRBJ2-3, with a tentative D call TRBD1 (6 bases). Germline lookup yields CDR1 MNHEY and CDR2 SVGAGI. V shed 6 bases and J shed 1 base, with 17 bases lying between them. CDR3 size: 16 residues. DNA of the CDR3: TGTGCCAGCAGAGACTACAGGGAAGAGGGCACAGATACGCAGTATTTT. This translates into CASRDYREEGTDTQYF.

This clonotype was seen just once. CDR3: CSARGQGYGYTF. CDR3 bases: TGCAGTGCTAGAGGGCAGGGCTATGGCTACACCTTC. The chain couples TRBV20-1 to TRBJ1-2, with TRBD1 as a possible D gene (5 bases). The CDR3 loop spans 12 amino acids. The V gene's germline CDR1 is DFQATT and CDR2 SNEGSKA (reference sequence). Between the trimmed V and J ends, which lost 1 base and 4 bases, there was a span of 7 bases.

This clonotype appeared many times. V is TRBV12-3 or TRBV12-4 and J is TRBJ1-6, with a possible D match to TRBD1 (5 bases). Trimming stripped 6 bases from V and 0 bases from J, with 18 bases between. The CDR3 spans 18 residues. CDR3: CASRRGVARSSYNSPLHF. Written as DNA, the CDR3 is TGTGCCAGCAGGAGGGGTGTAGCCAGGAGCTCCTATAATTCACCCCTCCACTTT.

The chain combines TRBV29-1 with TRBJ2-7; D not resolved. This CDR3 has 11 amino acids. CDR1 is SQVTM, CDR2 ANQGSEA, per germline. The V end was cut by 1 base, the J end by 5 bases, with 6 bases between. DNA of the CDR3: TGCAGCGTTGAAGGCAGTAACGAGCAGTACTTC. Translating gives CSVEGSNEQYF.

This clonotype was detected a few times. V usage is TRBV5-1 and J usage is TRBJ2-1; 7 bases agree with TRBD2. The ends lost 0 bases at V and 7 bases at J; junction bases unmatched: 7. The germline V gene has CDR1 SGHRS and CDR2 YFSETQ. The CDR3 is made up of 15 amino acids. The CDR3 coding sequence is TGCGCCAGCAGCTTGGTTCCAGCGGGAAGGAATGAGCAGTTCTTC. This gives the protein CASSLVPAGRNEQFF.

A few counts support this clonotype. This chain uses TRBV28 with TRBJ2-7; 7 bases are a match to TRBD1. Germline lookup yields CDR1 MDHEN and CDR2 SYDVKM. With V trimmed by 5 bases and J by 4 bases, 8 bases remained unmatched. The CDR3 consists of 14 residues. CDR3 sequence (DNA): TGTGCCAGCAGTCTGACAGGGATTGTGTACGAGCAGTACTTC. Protein product: CASSLTGIVYEQYF.

At least ten counts were recorded for this clonotype. The genes are TRBV3-1 and TRBJ2-6; TRBD1 matches 11 bases. This CDR3 spans 20 amino acids. Germline V gene sequence: CDR1 LGHDT, CDR2 YNNKEL (reference sequence). V shed 2 bases, J shed 1 base, and the junction held 10 bases outside the gene matches. CDR3 coding DNA: TGTGCCAGCAGCCAATATCCACCGGGACAGGGGGTTTCTGGGGCCAACGTCCTGACTTTC. It yields the protein CASSQYPPGQGVSGANVLTF.